The 5 T cell receptor beta chains in this list originate from one sample, sequenced in a study of cytomegalovirus exposure and HLA in healthy donors. Primers for the PCR totalled 60 Vbeta and 13 Jbeta. Profiling relied on immunoSEQ multiplex PCR, and the TCRdb table lists in-frame clones only, not all of them. The sample comprises 70,000 to 95,000 clones, around 80% of which are singletons, and approximately 1.1% rests with the top ten. The sequencing input was PBMCs. These receptors all stem from a male donor in good health and CMV-seronegative.

The rearrangement uses TRBV30 and TRBJ1-2, with a possible D match to TRBD1 (6 bases). This CDR3 spans 15 amino acids. Germline V CDR1 and CDR2: GTSNPN, SVGIG (reference sequence). Trimming left V 1 base short and J 1 base short, with 13 bases between. In DNA, the CDR3 is TGTGCCTGGAGTGGGAACTACAGGGTTAACTATGGCTACACCTTC. It translates to CAWSGNYRVNYGYTF.

The chain employs TRBV5-1 and TRBJ2-3, with D perhaps TRBD2 (5 bases). The CDR3 sequence is 15 residues long. V was pared by 3 bases and J by 2 bases, with 13 bases between. The germline CDR1 and CDR2 sequences are SGHRS and YFSETQ. The CDR3 reads CASSSPGGLTDTQYF. As DNA, the CDR3 is TGCGCCAGCAGCTCCCCCGGCGGGCTCACAGATACGCAGTATTTT.

The genes are TRBV5-6 and TRBJ1-1; 7 bases fit TRBD1. This CDR3 comprises 18 residues. Germline loops: CDR1 SGHDT, CDR2 YYEEEE. Losses at the gene ends were 4 bases for V and 10 bases for J; bases not matched to a gene: 25. The CDR3: CASSIERGIRGRGLRAFF. DNA of the CDR3: TGTGCCAGCAGCATCGAAAGGGGAATTAGGGGGCGCGGGTTGAGAGCTTTCTTT.

This chain joins TRBV11-3 and TRBJ1-2; possibly TRBD1 for D (6 bases). The CDR3 length is 13 residues. Germline CDR1 reads SGHNT; CDR2 reads YENEEA. With 3 bases removed from V and 8 bases from J, the gap between germline ends came to 13 bases. CDR3 nucleotide sequence: TGTGCCAGCAGCTTTTCACAGGGAAACGGCTACACCTTC. Amino acid sequence: CASSFSQGNGYTF.

This chain links TRBV4-2 with TRBJ2-7; possible D gene TRBD1, 7 bases. V dropped 1 base and J dropped 5 bases, with 27 bases sitting between them. The CDR3 loop spans 19 amino acids. Germline CDR1 is LGHNA and CDR2 is YNFKEQ. CDR3 coding DNA: TGTGCCAGCAGCCAAGGTCGGCCACGACACGCAGGGGGAGGCCACGAGCAGTACTTC. It codes for CASSQGRPRHAGGGHEQYF.